This T cell receptor beta chain came from a study of T cell changes during pregnancy in multiple sclerosis. TCRdb's table, derived via immunoSEQ multiplex PCR, lists solely in-frame clones and lacks some. Of approximately 94,000 clones in the sample, 92% were seen once. CDR1 and CDR2 from the germline V gene are SGDLS and YYNGEE. The germline V and J ends were trimmed by 0 bases and 0 bases, with 9 bases remaining between them. The length of the CDR3 is 15 residues. The starting material was peripheral blood, obtained after pregnancy. The sequence derives from a female donor with multiple sclerosis, enrolled in a pregnancy study. The chain recombines TRBV9 with TRBJ1-1; D is ambiguous. This CDR3 reads CASSVGGRLNTEAFF. The DNA for the CDR3 is TGTGCCAGCAGCGTAGGTGGCAGATTGAACACTGAAGCTTTCTTT.